Detailed here is one T cell receptor beta chain. Its target is not known. The PCR had 60 Vbeta and 13 Jbeta primers. Sequencing used immunoSEQ multiplex PCR; TCRdb keeps in-frame clones, though not all of them. Altogether 150,000 to 200,000 clones are present, 81% being singletons, with the ten largest covering approximately 3.6%. These data belong to a study of cytomegalovirus exposure and HLA in healthy donors. Overall study findings and caveats: Cytomegalovirus association was assigned to about 150 TCR beta chains. Excluded were some V segments that proved indistinguishable, including TRBV6-2 and TRBV6-3.

Trimming took 3 bases from V and 5 from J; bases not matched to a gene: 14. The germline V gene has CDR1 KGHSH and CDR2 LQKENI. CDR3 length equals 17 residues. The clonotype originates from a middle-aged man in good health and CMV-seropositive. The sequencing sample was made of PBMCs. This chain connects TRBV18 to TRBJ2-7; 9 bases fit TRBD1. CDR3 coding DNA: TGTGCCAGCTCACCTCTACGCCTAGGGACAGGGTACCACGAGCAGTACTTC. The encoded protein is CASSPLRLGTGYHEQYF.